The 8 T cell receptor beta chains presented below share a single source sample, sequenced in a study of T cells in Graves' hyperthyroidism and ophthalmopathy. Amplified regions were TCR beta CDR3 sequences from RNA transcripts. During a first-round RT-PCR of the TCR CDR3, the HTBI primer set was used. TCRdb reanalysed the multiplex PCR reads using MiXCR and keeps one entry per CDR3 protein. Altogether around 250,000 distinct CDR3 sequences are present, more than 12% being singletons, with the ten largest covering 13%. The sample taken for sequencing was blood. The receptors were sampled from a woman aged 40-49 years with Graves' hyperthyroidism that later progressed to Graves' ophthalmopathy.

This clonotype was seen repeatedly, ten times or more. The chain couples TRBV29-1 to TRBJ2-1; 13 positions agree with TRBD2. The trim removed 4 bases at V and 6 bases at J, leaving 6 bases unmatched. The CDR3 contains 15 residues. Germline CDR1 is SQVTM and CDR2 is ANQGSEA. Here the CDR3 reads CSVAGLAGVSNEQFF. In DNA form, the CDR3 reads TGCAGCGTTGCCGGACTAGCGGGAGTTAGCAATGAGCAGTTCTTC.

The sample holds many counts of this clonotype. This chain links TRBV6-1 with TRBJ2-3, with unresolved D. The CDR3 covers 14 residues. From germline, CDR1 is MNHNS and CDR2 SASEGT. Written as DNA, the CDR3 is TGTGTCACCAGCCGTCCCCCTAGCACAGATACGCAGTATTTT. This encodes CVTSRPPSTDTQYF.

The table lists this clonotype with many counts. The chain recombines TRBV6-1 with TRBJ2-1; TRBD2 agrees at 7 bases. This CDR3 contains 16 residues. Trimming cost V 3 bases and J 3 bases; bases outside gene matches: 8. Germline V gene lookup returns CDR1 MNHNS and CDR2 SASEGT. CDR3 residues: CASSDQGGSFYNEQFF. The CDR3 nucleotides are TGTGCCAGCAGTGATCAGGGCGGGAGCTTCTACAATGAGCAGTTCTTC.

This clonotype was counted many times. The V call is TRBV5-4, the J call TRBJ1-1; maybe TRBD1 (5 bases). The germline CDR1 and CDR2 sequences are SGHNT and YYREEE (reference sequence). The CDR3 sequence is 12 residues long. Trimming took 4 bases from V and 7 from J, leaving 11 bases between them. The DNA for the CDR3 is TGTGCCAGCAGCCACGGGGCGCTTGAAGCTTTCTTT. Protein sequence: CASSHGALEAFF.

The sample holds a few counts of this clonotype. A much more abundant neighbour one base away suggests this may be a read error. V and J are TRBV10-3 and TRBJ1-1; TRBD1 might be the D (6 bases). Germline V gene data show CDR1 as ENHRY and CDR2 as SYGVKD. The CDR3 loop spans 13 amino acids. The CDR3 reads CAIMIGTNIEAFF. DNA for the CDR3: TGTGCCATAATGATCGGGACAAACATTGAAGCTTTCTTT.

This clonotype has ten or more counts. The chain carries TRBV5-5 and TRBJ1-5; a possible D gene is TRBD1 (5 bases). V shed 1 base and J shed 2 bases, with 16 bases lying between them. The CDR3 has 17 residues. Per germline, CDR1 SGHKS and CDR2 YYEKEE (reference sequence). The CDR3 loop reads CASSLSLGAWGNQPQHF. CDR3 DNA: TGTGCCAGCAGCTTGTCTTTAGGGGCTTGGGGCAATCAGCCCCAGCATTTT.

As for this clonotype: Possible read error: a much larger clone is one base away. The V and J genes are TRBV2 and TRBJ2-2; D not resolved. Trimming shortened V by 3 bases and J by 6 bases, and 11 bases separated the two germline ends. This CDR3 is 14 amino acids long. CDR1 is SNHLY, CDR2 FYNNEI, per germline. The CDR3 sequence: CASSEPLRPGELFF. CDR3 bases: TGTGCCAGCAGTGAGCCCCTTAGACCCGGGGAGCTGTTTTTT.

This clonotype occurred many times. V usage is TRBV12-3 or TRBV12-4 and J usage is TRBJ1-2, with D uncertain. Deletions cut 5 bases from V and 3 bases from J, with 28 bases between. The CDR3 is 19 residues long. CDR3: CASSPHGRLHFGPYYGYTF. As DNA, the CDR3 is TGTGCCAGCAGTCCCCACGGGCGGCTTCACTTCGGACCTTACTATGGCTACACCTTC.